The T cell receptor (beta chain) described here comes from a study of monozygotic twins with cystic fibrosis. Overall study: Libraries were built from approximately 3 micrograms of fragmented DNA using around 16 PCR cycles.

The data were produced by immunoSEQ multiplex PCR, yet TCRdb's version contains in-frame clones alone and is incomplete. The sample records just over 35,000 clones, 75% to 95% being singletons. Concerning this clone: Its target is unknown.

J lost 7 bases, V lost 1 base, and 12 bases had no gene match. Germline CDR1 reads GTSNPN; CDR2 reads SVGIG (reference sequence). CDR3 size: 17 residues. Broader study findings: Median Simpson clonality of approximately 0.0091 suggested naive T cells predominated.

The rearrangement links TRBV30 to TRBJ2-1; 11 nucleotides align to TRBD2. This receptor was obtained from a boy aged 2 to 10 with cystic fibrosis. Sequenced: blood. The CDR3 region is CAWSAPSTSGGPNEQFF. The DNA for the CDR3 is TGTGCCTGGAGTGCCCCTAGCACTAGCGGGGGTCCAAATGAGCAGTTCTTC.